The entry that follows covers one TCR beta chain sequence. The antigen is not known. This sample is drawn from a study of regulatory T cells in long-lasting Graves disease. Time point defined: persistent/refractory GD, antithyroid drugs over 5 years with positive TRAb. RNA from PBMCs was the source of the TCR library. Patients came through an endocrinology department, and that department was in Xi'an, China. CDR1 is SGHTA and CDR2 is FQGNSA in the germline V gene. The V segment lost 0 bases and the J segment 4 bases; nucleotides outside the gene matches: 0. The CDR3 loop spans 14 amino acids. Both iRepertoire HTBI primers and Arm-PCR of CDR3 regions were used to build the TCR beta libraries. TCRdb itself ran the multiplex PCR reads through MiXCR, one entry per CDR3 protein. The table has around 450,000 distinct CDR3 sequences, about a fifth seen once. Study observations and caveats: Persistent disease favored TRBV28, TRBJ1-2 and TRBJ2-5. Study was limited to peripheral blood, excluding thyroid tissue.

The J gene is TRBJ2-1, the V gene TRBV7-2; TRBD1 aligns across 7 bases. The TCR originated in a female donor with Graves disease. The input for sequencing was peripheral blood mononuclear cells (PBMCs), taken when the disease was refractory, from a patient treated with antithyroid drugs. The CDR3 here is CASSLAGQYNEQFF. The DNA for the CDR3 is TGTGCCAGCAGCTTAGCGGGACAGTACAATGAGCAGTTCTTC.